This T cell receptor beta chain appears in the sequencing data of a study of response to subunit inactivated influenza vaccine. TCRdb re-called the RT-PCR reads with MiXCR, one entry per CDR3 protein. The sample shows about 700,000 distinct CDR3 sequences, roughly 13% of them seen only once. Unmatched junction bases numbered 7, after V lost 6 bases and J lost 9 bases. CDR1 and CDR2 (germline): MNHNS, SASEGT. The CDR3 sequence is 14 residues long. The chain joins TRBV6-1 to TRBJ1-6; 8 bases are a match to TRBD1. The sequence came from a man aged 50 to 59 who received an inactivated influenza vaccine. Source: PBMCs from blood, taken around 14 days before vaccination. The CDR3 DNA reads as TGTGCCAGCAGAGGCGGGACAGGTGTTTCACCCCTCCACTTT. It translates to CASRGGTGVSPLHF.